What follows are 30 T cell receptor beta chains derived from one specimen sequenced in a study of monozygotic twins with inflammatory bowel disease. TCRdb reprocessed the 5' RACE reads and reports one entry per CDR3 protein, with no DNA. Its listing shows about 210,000 distinct CDR3 sequences. The sample taken for sequencing was blood. These receptors were obtained from a human donor with ulcerative colitis or Crohn's disease, or a healthy co-twin of an affected twin (not recorded which).

This chain connects TRBV5-1 to TRBJ1-1. Germline V CDR1 and CDR2: SGHRS, YFSETQ. The CDR3 sequence is 13 residues long. This chain's CDR3 is CASSLAAYTEAFF.

V gene TRBV9 combines with J gene TRBJ2-1. In germline, CDR1 is SGDLS, CDR2 YYNGEE. CDR3 length: 16 residues. CDR3 sequence reads: CASSPRRGSSYNEQFF.

The chain combines TRBV7-9 with TRBJ2-2; TCRdb returns TRBD1, unconfirmable since there is no DNA. Germline CDR1 reads SEHNR; CDR2 reads FQNEAQ (reference sequence). There are 16 residues in the CDR3. CDR3 amino acids: CASSLVRGRNTGELFF. The full variable domain, completed using reference TRBV7-9 and TRBJ2-2, is DTGVSQNPRHKITKRGQNVTFRCDPISEHNRLYWYRQTLGQGPEFLTYFQNEAQLEKSRLLSDRFSAERPKGSFSTLEIQRTEQGDSAMYLCASSLVRGRNTGELFFGEGSRLTVL.

CDR3: CASSATGQGRIGDTQYF. This chain uses TRBV5-1 with TRBJ2-3; the D gene TCRdb calls, TRBD1, cannot be checked with no DNA. Germline V gene data show CDR1 as SGHRS and CDR2 as YFSETQ. There are 17 residues in the CDR3.

This chain links TRBV10-3 with TRBJ2-5. The CDR3 consists of 12 residues. Germline V gives CDR1 ENHRY, CDR2 SYGVKD. The CDR3 sequence: CAISESRETQYF.

The genes are TRBV27 and TRBJ2-7; with no DNA, the TCRdb D assignment of TRBD1 cannot be verified. Germline values: CDR1 MNHEY, CDR2 SMNVEV (reference sequence). The CDR3 is 11 amino acids. CDR3 protein: CASSRGDEQYF.

The V call is TRBV6-1, the J call TRBJ2-5; TCRdb's D call of TRBD1 is untestable without DNA. Germline-derived CDR1 and CDR2 are MNHNS and SASEGT. The CDR3 spans 14 residues. This CDR3 is CASSESVGVMTQYF.

This chain connects TRBV2 to TRBJ1-5. CDR3 length: 16 residues. The germline V gene has CDR1 SNHLY and CDR2 FYNNEI. Here the CDR3 reads CASSEWRGDGNQPQHF. The whole variable domain, filled in from reference TRBV2 and TRBJ1-5, reads EPEVTQTPSHQVTQMGQEVILRCVPISNHLYFYWYRQILGQKVEFLVSFYNNEISEKSEIFDDQFSVERPDGSNFTLKIRSTKLEDSAMYFCASSEWRGDGNQPQHFGDGTRLSIL.

The chain recombines TRBV29-1 with TRBJ1-1; with no DNA, the TCRdb D assignment of TRBD1 cannot be verified. The CDR3 extends over 13 amino acids. Looked up from germline, CDR1 is SQVTM and CDR2 is ANQGSEA. The CDR3 spells CSVTTGDRGVAFF.

The gene calls are TRBV12-3 or TRBV12-4 and TRBJ2-2; TCRdb's assignment of TRBD1 cannot be checked, as there is no DNA. The length of the CDR3 is 15 residues. CDR3 protein: CATTRHVGGESKLFF.

The genes are TRBV6-1 and TRBJ2-7. The CDR3 contains 15 residues. Germline-derived CDR1 and CDR2 are MNHNS and SASEGT. CDR3 amino acids: CASSEGWTPIEEQYF.

This chain joins TRBV27 and TRBJ2-3; TCRdb selects TRBD2, and the lack of DNA leaves this call unchecked. CDR3 length: 13 residues. The germline V gene has CDR1 MNHEY and CDR2 SMNVEV (reference sequence). CDR3 amino acids: CASSFRGLDTQYF.

CDR3 residues: CASSSGVEETQYF. The genes are TRBV6-5 and TRBJ2-5. Germline-derived CDR1 and CDR2 are MNHEY and SVGAGI. The CDR3 loop spans 13 amino acids.

V gene TRBV19 combines with J gene TRBJ2-1; no DNA is available, so the TRBD1 call from TCRdb remains unchecked. The CDR3 is made up of 14 amino acids. CDR1 and CDR2 (germline): LNHDA, SQIVND (reference sequence). The CDR3 sequence is CASGRDREYNEQFF.

The rearrangement links TRBV4-1 to TRBJ2-3; TCRdb outputs TRBD1, but without DNA this stays unchecked. CDR1 MGHRA and CDR2 YSYEKL come from the germline V gene. The CDR3 sequence is 16 residues long. This CDR3 reads CASSLLPGVSTDTQYF.

J is TRBJ2-2 and V is TRBV12-3 or TRBV12-4. There are 16 residues in the CDR3. The CDR3: CASSPRPDTNTGELFF.

The J gene is TRBJ1-2, the V gene TRBV5-6. This CDR3 has 16 residues. Germline lookup yields CDR1 SGHDT and CDR2 YYEEEE. This chain's CDR3 is CASSITRDFAGYGYTF. The full variable domain, its missing parts supplied by reference TRBV5-6 and TRBJ1-2, is DAGVTQSPTHLIKTRGQQVTLRCSPKSGHDTVSWYQQALGQGPQFIFQYYEEEERQRGNFPDRFSGHQFPNYSSELNVNALLLGDSALYLCASSITRDFAGYGYTFGSGTRLTVV.

The genes are TRBV28 and TRBJ1-5; as DNA is missing, the TRBD1 call by TCRdb cannot be tested. CDR3 length: 14 residues. CDR1 and CDR2 from the germline V gene are MDHEN and SYDVKM. CDR3 loop: CATLDRSRNQPQHF.

The CDR3 spells CASSLRQGTEKLFF. The chain carries TRBV12-3 or TRBV12-4 and TRBJ1-4; without DNA, the TCRdb call of TRBD1 cannot be checked. This CDR3 contains 14 residues.

The chain links TRBV19 to TRBJ1-1. Looked up from germline, CDR1 is LNHDA and CDR2 is SQIVND (reference sequence). CDR3 size: 14 residues. CDR3 residues: CASSRTKMNTEAFF.

This sequence joins TRBV20-1 and TRBJ2-1; checking the TCRdb D call of TRBD1 is not possible without DNA. The CDR3 loop spans 15 amino acids. Germline lookup yields CDR1 DFQATT and CDR2 SNEGSKA (reference sequence). The CDR3 protein is CSARARGGSYNEQFF.

The rearrangement joins TRBV7-2 to TRBJ2-1. This CDR3 has 15 residues. CDR1 is SGHTA, CDR2 FQGNSA, per germline. CDR3 residues: CASSLRGTSYNEQFF.

This rearrangement joins TRBV27 to TRBJ1-1; TCRdb's assignment of TRBD1 cannot be checked, as there is no DNA. This CDR3 spans 14 amino acids. Per the germline V gene, CDR1 is MNHEY and CDR2 is SMNVEV (reference sequence). This chain's CDR3 is CASSFFRGATEAFF.

This chain connects TRBV29-1 to TRBJ1-4; the TCRdb D gene call, TRBD1, has no DNA to confirm it. From germline, CDR1 is SQVTM and CDR2 ANQGSEA. The CDR3 has 16 residues. The CDR3 is CSVRVWGAIANEKLFF.

The V call is TRBV20-1, the J call TRBJ1-2; TCRdb's D gene call, TRBD1, goes unchecked for lack of DNA. Germline assignment: CDR1 DFQATT and CDR2 SNEGSKA (reference sequence). This CDR3 spans 12 amino acids. The CDR3 protein is CSAPDRTYGYTF.

The chain is built from TRBV7-9 and TRBJ2-1. The CDR3 has 15 amino acids. Germline V lookup: CDR1 SEHNR, CDR2 FQNEAQ (reference sequence). CDR3: CASSLALLEINEQFF.

The chain joins TRBV19 to TRBJ1-6; lacking DNA, the TRBD1 call made by TCRdb goes unchecked. Per the germline V gene, CDR1 is LNHDA and CDR2 is SQIVND (reference sequence). This CDR3 contains 15 residues. The CDR3 protein is CASSMSGRVNSPLHF.

The rearrangement uses TRBV20-1 and TRBJ2-1; the TRBD2 assignment by TCRdb is unverifiable without DNA. This CDR3 is built from 13 residues. Germline CDR1 and CDR2: DFQATT and SNEGSKA (reference sequence). This CDR3 reads CSARSSGPNEQFF.

The chain joins TRBV3-1 to TRBJ1-6; no DNA is available, so the TRBD1 call from TCRdb remains unchecked. The CDR3 is made up of 15 amino acids. CDR1 LGHDT and CDR2 YNNKEL come from the germline V gene (reference sequence). The CDR3 here is CASSPRDSQGSPLHF.

V is TRBV28 and J is TRBJ1-6. This CDR3 has 16 residues. Germline-derived CDR1 and CDR2 are MDHEN and SYDVKM. CDR3: CASNTVGDWPNSPLHF.